This T cell receptor (beta chain) was recorded in a study of blood T cell repertoires in COVID-19. About the research overall: Sites in the United States, Italy and Spain provided acute and convalescent COVID-19 samples. PBMCs, B-cell-depleted T cells, or T cells were the source of the cDNA or gDNA that made up the material.

This clone was observed a single time. This CDR3 is 14 amino acids long. Trimming pared 5 bases from V and 0 bases from J, leaving 8 bases between. In germline, CDR1 is MNHEY, CDR2 SVGAGI. In the source study's methods: Researchers report that nucleated cell counts were estimated from reference gene primer amplification. The table came from immunoSEQ multiplex PCR; TCRdb's copy has only in-frame clones and leaves some out. V, J and clone size reflect that table, while D and trimming were determined from the DNA. Among roughly 160,000 clones listed, 70% to 90% were seen once. The sequencing input was peripheral blood. The clonotype comes from a man aged 45 to 65 who had recovered from COVID-19. The rearrangement uses TRBV6-5 and TRBJ1-5; tentatively, D is TRBD1 (6 bases). The CDR3 reads CASSTGYSNQPQHF. DNA for the CDR3: TGTGCCAGCAGTACAGGGTATAGCAATCAGCCCCAGCATTTT.